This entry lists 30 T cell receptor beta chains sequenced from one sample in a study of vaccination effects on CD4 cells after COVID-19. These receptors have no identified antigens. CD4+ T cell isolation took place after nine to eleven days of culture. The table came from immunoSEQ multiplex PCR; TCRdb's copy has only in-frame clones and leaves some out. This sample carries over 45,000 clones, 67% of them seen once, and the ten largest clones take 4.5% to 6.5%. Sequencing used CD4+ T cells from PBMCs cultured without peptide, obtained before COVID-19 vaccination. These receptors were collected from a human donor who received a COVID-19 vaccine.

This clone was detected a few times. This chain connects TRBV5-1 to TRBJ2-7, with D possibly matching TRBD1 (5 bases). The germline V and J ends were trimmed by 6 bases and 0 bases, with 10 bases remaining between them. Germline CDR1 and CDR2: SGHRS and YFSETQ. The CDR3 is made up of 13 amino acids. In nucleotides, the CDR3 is TGCGCCAGCATGCAGGGTAGCTCCTACGAGCAGTACTTC. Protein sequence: CASMQGSSYEQYF.

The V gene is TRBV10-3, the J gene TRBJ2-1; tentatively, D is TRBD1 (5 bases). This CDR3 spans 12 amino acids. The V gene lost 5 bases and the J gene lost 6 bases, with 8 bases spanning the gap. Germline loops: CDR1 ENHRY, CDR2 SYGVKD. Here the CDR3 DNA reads TGTGCCATCAGTCAGACAGTCAATGAGCAGTTCTTC. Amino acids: CAISQTVNEQFF.

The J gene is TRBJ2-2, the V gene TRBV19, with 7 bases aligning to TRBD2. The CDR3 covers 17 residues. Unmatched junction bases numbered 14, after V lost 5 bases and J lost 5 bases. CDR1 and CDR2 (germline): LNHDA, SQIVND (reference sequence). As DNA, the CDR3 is TGTGCCAGTAGTTTTCCTCGTGCGGGAGTTTTGACCGGGGAGCTGTTTTTT. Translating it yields CASSFPRAGVLTGELFF.

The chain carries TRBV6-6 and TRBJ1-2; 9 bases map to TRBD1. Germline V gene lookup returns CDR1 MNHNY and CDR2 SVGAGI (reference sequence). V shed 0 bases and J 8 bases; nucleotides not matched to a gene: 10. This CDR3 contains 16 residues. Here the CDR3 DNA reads TGTGCCAGCAGTTACTCGGACAGGGGCCAGAGGGAAGGCTACACCTTC. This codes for CASSYSDRGQREGYTF.

DNA for the CDR3: TGTGCCAGCAGGAGACAGGGGGCGAGCACTGAAGCTTTCTTT. It yields the protein CASRRQGASTEAFF. This sequence joins TRBV6-5 and TRBJ1-1; 10 bases align to TRBD1. Germline V gene lookup returns CDR1 MNHEY and CDR2 SVGAGI. The CDR3 is 14 residues long. The V and J ends lost 6 bases and 4 bases, in that order; junction bases with no gene match: 5.

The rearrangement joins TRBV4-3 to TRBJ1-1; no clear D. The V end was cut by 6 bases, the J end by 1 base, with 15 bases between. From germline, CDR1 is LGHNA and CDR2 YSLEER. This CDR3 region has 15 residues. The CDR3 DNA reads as TGCGCCAGCAGTCGAGTGTATCTTGAGAACACTGAAGCTTTCTTT. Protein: CASSRVYLENTEAFF.

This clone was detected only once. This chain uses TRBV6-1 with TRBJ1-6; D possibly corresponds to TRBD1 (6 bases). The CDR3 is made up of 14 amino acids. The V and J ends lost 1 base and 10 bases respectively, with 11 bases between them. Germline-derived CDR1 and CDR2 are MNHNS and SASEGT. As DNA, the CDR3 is TGTGCCAGCAGTGAAGGGGGGGCGGCCTCACCCCTCCACTTT. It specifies CASSEGGAASPLHF.

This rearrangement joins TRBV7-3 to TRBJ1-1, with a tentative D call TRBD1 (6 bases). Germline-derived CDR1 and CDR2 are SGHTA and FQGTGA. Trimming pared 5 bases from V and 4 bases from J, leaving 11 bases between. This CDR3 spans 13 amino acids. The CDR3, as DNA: TGTGCCAGCAGCAGGGGACAATTCACTGAAGCTTTCTTT. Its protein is CASSRGQFTEAFF.

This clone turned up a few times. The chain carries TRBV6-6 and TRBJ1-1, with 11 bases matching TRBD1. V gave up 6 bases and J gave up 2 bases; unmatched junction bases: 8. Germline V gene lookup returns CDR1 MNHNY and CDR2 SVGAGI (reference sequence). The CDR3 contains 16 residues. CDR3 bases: TGTGCCAGCAGCCCCGGGACAGGGGGACCCAACACTGAAGCTTTCTTT. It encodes CASSPGTGGPNTEAFF.

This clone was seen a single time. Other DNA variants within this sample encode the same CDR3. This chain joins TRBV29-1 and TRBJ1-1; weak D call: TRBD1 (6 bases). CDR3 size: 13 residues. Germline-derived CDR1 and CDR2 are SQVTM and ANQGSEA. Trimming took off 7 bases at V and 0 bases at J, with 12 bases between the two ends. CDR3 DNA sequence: TGCAGCGGCTCGGGACACTTGAACACTGAAGCTTTCTTT. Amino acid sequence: CSGSGHLNTEAFF. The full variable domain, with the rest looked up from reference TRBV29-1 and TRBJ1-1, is SAVISQKPSRDICQRGTSLTIQCQVDSQVTMMFWYRQQPGQSLTLIATANQGSEATYESGFVIDKFPISRPNLTFSTLTVSNMSPEDSSIYLCSGSGHLNTEAFFGQGTRLTVV.

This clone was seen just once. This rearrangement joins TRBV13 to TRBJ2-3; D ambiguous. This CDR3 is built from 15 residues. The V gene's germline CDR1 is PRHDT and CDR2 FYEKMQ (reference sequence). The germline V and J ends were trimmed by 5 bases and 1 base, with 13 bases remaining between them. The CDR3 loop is CASSTYFSGTDTQYF. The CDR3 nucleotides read TGTGCCAGCAGCACGTACTTCTCCGGCACAGATACGCAGTATTTT. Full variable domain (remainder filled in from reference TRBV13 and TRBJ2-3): AAGVIQSPRHLIKEKRETATLKCYPIPRHDTVYWYQQGPGQDPQFLISFYEKMQSDKGSIPDRFSAQQFSDYHSELNMSSLELGDSALYFCASSTYFSGTDTQYFGPGTRLTVL.

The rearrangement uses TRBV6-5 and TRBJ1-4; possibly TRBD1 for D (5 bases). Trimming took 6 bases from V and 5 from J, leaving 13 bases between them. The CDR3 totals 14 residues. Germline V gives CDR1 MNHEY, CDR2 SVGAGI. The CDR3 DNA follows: TGTGCCAGCAGGGCGGGACGGAGCAATGAAAAACTGTTTTTT. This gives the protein CASRAGRSNEKLFF.

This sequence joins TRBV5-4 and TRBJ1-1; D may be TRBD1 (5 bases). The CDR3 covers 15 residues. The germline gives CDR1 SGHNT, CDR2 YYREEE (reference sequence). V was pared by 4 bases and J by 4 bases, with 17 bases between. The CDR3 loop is CASSRMGGSITEAFF. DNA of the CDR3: TGTGCCAGCAGCCGGATGGGGGGTAGCATCACTGAAGCTTTCTTT.

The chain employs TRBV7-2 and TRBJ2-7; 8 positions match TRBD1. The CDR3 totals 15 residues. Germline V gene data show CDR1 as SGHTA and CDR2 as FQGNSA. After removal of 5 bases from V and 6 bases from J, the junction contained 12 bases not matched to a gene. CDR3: CASSPTGQVTSEQYF. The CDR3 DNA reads TGTGCCAGCAGCCCTACGGGACAGGTTACCAGCGAGCAGTACTTC.

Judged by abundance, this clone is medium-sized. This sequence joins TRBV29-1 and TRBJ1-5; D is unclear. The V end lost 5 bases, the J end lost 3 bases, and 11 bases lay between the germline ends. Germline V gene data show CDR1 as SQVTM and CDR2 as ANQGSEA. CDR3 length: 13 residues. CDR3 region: CSVSDTINQPQHF. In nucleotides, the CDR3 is TGCAGCGTTTCCGACACGATCAATCAGCCCCAGCATTTT. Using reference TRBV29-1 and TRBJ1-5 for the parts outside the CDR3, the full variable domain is SAVISQKPSRDICQRGTSLTIQCQVDSQVTMMFWYRQQPGQSLTLIATANQGSEATYESGFVIDKFPISRPNLTFSTLTVSNMSPEDSSIYLCSVSDTINQPQHFGDGTRLSIL.

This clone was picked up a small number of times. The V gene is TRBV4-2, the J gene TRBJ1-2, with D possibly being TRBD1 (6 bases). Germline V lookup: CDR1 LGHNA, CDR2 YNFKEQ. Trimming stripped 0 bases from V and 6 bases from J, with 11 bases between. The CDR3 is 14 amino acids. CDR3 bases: TGTGCCAGCAGCCAAGATAGGGGGTCCCATGGCTACACCTTC. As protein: CASSQDRGSHGYTF.

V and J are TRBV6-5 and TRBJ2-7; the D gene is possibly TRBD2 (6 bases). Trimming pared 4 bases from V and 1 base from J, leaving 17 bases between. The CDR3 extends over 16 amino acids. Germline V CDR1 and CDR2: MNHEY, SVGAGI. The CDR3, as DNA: TGTGCCAGCAGTTCGGAGCTTTGGACTACTTCCTACGAGCAGTACTTC. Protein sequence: CASSSELWTTSYEQYF.

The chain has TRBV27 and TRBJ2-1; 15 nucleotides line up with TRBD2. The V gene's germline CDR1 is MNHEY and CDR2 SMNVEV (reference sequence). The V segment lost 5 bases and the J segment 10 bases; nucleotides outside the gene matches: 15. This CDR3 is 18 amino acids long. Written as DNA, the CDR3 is TGTGCCAGCAGTGAGAGGACTAGCGGGAGGGCTTTTCAAAGGGAGCAGTTCTTC. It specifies CASSERTSGRAFQREQFF.

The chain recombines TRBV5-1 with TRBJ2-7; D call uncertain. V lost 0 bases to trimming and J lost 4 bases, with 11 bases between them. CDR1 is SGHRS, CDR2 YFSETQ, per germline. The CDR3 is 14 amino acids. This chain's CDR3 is CASSLAGLAYEQYF. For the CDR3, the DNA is TGCGCCAGCAGCTTGGCCGGGTTGGCTTACGAGCAGTACTTC.

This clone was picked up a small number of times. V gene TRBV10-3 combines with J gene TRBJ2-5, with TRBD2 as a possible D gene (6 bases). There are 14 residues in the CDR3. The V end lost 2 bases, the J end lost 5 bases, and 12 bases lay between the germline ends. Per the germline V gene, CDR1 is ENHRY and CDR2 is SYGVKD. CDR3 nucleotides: TGTGCCATCAGTGAGAGCACCGGGACTGAGACCCAGTACTTC. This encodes CAISESTGTETQYF.

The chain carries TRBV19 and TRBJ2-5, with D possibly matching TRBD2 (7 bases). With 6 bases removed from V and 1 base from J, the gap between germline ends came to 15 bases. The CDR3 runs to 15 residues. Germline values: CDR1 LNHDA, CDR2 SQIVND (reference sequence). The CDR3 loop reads CASRGGAGIQETQYF. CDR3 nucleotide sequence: TGTGCCAGTAGGGGGGGGGCAGGTATCCAAGAGACCCAGTACTTC.

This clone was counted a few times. The CDR3 DNA follows: TGTGCCAGCAGTCCCCTAGGGGCGCGGGATTTGGGCTACACCTTC. This sequence encodes CASSPLGARDLGYTF. V and J are TRBV6-6 and TRBJ1-2; maybe TRBD1 (5 bases). Germline V gene data show CDR1 as MNHNY and CDR2 as SVGAGI (reference sequence). The V end lost 5 bases, the J end lost 8 bases, and 21 bases lay between the germline ends. The CDR3 covers 15 residues.

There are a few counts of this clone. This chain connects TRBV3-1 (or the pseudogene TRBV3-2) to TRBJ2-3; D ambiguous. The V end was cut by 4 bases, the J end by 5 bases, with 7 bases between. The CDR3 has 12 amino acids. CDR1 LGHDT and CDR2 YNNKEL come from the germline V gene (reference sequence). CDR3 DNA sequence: TGTGCCAGCAGCCGCCAAAGAGATACGCAGTATTTT. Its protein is CASSRQRDTQYF.

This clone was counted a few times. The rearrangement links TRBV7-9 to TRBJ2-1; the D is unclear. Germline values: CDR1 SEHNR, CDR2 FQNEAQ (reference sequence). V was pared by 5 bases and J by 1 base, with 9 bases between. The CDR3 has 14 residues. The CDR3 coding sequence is TGTGCCAGCAGCCGGAGTACTTCCTACAATGAGCAGTTCTTC. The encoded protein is CASSRSTSYNEQFF.

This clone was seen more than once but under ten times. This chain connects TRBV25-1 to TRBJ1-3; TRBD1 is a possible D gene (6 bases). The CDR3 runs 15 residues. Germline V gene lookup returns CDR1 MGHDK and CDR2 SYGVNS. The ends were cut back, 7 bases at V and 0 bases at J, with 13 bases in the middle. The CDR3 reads CASTPGQFSGNTIYF. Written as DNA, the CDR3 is TGTGCCAGCACCCCCGGACAGTTCTCTGGAAACACCATATATTTT.

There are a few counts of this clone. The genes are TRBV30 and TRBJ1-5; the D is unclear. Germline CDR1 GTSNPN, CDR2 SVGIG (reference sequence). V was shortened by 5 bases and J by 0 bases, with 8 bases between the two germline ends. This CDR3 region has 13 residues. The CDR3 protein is CAWAAGSNQPQHF. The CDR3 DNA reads TGTGCCTGGGCGGCAGGTAGCAATCAGCCCCAGCATTTT.

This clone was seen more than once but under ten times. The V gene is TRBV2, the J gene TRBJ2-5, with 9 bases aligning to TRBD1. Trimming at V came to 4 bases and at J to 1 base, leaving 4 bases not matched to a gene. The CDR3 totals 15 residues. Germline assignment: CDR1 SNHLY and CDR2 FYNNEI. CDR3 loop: CASSGPGQGQETQYF. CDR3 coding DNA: TGTGCCAGCAGTGGACCGGGACAGGGCCAAGAGACCCAGTACTTC.

CDR3 nucleotide sequence: TGTGCCAGCAGCCAGGGCATAGGGTCCAATTCACCCCTCCACTTT. This gives the protein CASSQGIGSNSPLHF. The genes are TRBV7-2 and TRBJ1-6; D is perhaps TRBD1 (5 bases). The CDR3 runs 15 residues. V lost 5 bases, J lost 7 bases, and 15 bases lay in between. The germline V gene has CDR1 SGHTA and CDR2 FQGNSA.

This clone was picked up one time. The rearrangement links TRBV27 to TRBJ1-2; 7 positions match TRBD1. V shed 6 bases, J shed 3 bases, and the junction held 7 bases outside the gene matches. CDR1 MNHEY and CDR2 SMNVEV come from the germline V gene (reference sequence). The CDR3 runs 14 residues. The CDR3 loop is CASSPTGLYYGYTF. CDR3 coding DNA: TGTGCCAGCAGCCCGACAGGGCTATACTATGGCTACACCTTC.

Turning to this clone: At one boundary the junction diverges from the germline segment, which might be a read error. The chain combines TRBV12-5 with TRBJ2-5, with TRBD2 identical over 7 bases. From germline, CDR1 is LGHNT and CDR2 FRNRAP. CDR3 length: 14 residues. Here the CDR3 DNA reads TGTGCTAGTGGTCTGGTTGGCGGGGGAGAGACCCAGTACTTC. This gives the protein CASGLVGGGETQYF.